What follows are 12 T cell receptor beta chains derived from one specimen sequenced in a study of cytomegalovirus exposure and HLA in healthy donors. PCR amplification relied on 60 Vbeta primers (plus 13 Jbeta primers). Method: immunoSEQ multiplex PCR; TCRdb's copy keeps in-frame clones and lacks some. The data show fewer than 250,000 clones, 79% seen once. Material: PBMCs. These receptors were taken from a male donor in good health and CMV-seropositive.

In its sample, this clone was seen a few times. The gene calls are TRBV6-1 and TRBJ2-1, with TRBD2 identical over 10 bases. CDR1 and CDR2 from the germline V gene are MNHNS and SASEGT. The CDR3 sequence is 15 residues long. The V segment lost 6 bases and the J segment 4 bases; nucleotides outside the gene matches: 6. CDR3: CASRMLAGVYNEQFF. CDR3 nucleotide sequence: TGTGCCAGCAGGATGCTAGCGGGAGTATACAATGAGCAGTTCTTC.

The chain joins TRBV5-1 to TRBJ2-1; a possible D gene is TRBD1 (8 bases). V dropped 3 bases and J dropped 4 bases, with 14 bases sitting between them. Germline assignment: CDR1 SGHRS and CDR2 YFSETQ. This CDR3 contains 15 residues. CDR3 nucleotide sequence: TGCGCCAGCAGCTCTACAGGGGGGGATTACAATGAGCAGTTCTTC. Amino acids: CASSSTGGDYNEQFF. Full variable domain (missing parts from reference TRBV5-1 and TRBJ2-1): KAGVTQTPRYLIKTRGQQVTLSCSPISGHRSVSWYQQTPGQGLQFLFEYFSETQRNKGNFPGRFSGRQFSNSRSEMNVSTLELGDSALYLCASSSTGGDYNEQFFGPGTRLTVL.

The chain uses TRBV5-5 and TRBJ1-5; D perhaps matches TRBD1 (5 bases). The CDR3 extends over 16 amino acids. CDR1 is SGHKS and CDR2 is YYEKEE in the germline V gene (reference sequence). The V gene lost 7 bases and the J gene lost 2 bases, with 19 bases spanning the gap. CDR3 coding DNA: TGTGCCAGCGCTCTTGGGGTGGGAGGGGGCAATCAGCCCCAGCATTTT. This gives the protein CASALGVGGGNQPQHF.

This clone has only one observation. This chain connects TRBV5-1 to TRBJ1-2, with TRBD1 matching 9 bases. This CDR3 region has 14 residues. Germline CDR1 reads SGHRS; CDR2 reads YFSETQ. J lost 7 bases, V lost 0 bases, and 4 bases had no gene match. In DNA, the CDR3 is TGCGCCAGCAGCTTGGAACAGGGGGCGCCTGGCTACACCTTC. The encoded protein is CASSLEQGAPGYTF.

With regard to this clone: Different DNA sequences within this sample yield the same CDR3. For the CDR3, the DNA is TGTGCCAGCGGGGGGGGGAACACTGAAGCTTTCTTT. Protein sequence: CASGGGNTEAFF. V usage is TRBV9 and J usage is TRBJ1-1; perhaps TRBD1 as D (5 bases). The CDR3 totals 12 residues. Trimming pared 7 bases from V and 1 base from J, leaving 8 bases between. Germline V CDR1 and CDR2: SGDLS, YYNGEE.

The V call is TRBV28, the J call TRBJ2-7, with 9 bases that match TRBD1. The junction had 9 bases not matched to a gene; V was cut back by 7 bases and J by 5 bases. Germline CDR1 is MDHEN and CDR2 is SYDVKM. The CDR3 totals 14 residues. The CDR3 spells CASTTGTGNHEQYF. Here the CDR3 DNA reads TGTGCCAGCACTACCGGGACAGGGAACCACGAGCAGTACTTC.

The rearrangement uses TRBV2 and TRBJ1-5; D is possibly TRBD1 (5 bases). The germline V gene has CDR1 SNHLY and CDR2 FYNNEI. This CDR3 region has 15 residues. V was clipped by 8 bases and J by 3 bases, with 17 bases between them. The CDR3 here is CASGATGTVNQPQHF. CDR3 in DNA: TGTGCCAGCGGGGCGACCGGGACTGTCAATCAGCCCCAGCATTTT.

The V gene is TRBV27, the J gene TRBJ1-2, with a weak D call TRBD1 (6 bases). The V and J ends lost 3 bases and 5 bases respectively, with 13 bases between them. Per germline, CDR1 MNHEY and CDR2 SMNVEV (reference sequence). The length of the CDR3 is 14 residues. The CDR3 DNA reads as TGTGCCAGCAGTTTGTCGGGGGGCCGGTATGGCTACACCTTC. Encoded protein: CASSLSGGRYGYTF.

The chain couples TRBV11-1 to TRBJ2-7; perhaps TRBD1 as D (5 bases). From germline, CDR1 is SGHAT and CDR2 FQDESV (reference sequence). With 2 bases removed from V and 0 bases from J, the gap between germline ends came to 11 bases. This CDR3 contains 15 residues. The CDR3 nucleotides read TGTGCCAGCAGCTTACCGGACATGAGCTCCTACGAGCAGTACTTC. Protein product: CASSLPDMSSYEQYF.

The chain uses TRBV7-9 and TRBJ2-7, with 8 bases fitting TRBD1. The CDR3 is made up of 12 amino acids. Germline V gives CDR1 SEHNR, CDR2 FQNEAQ (reference sequence). CDR3 DNA sequence: TGTTCCACAGGGGGGAACTCCTACGAGCAGTACTTC. Protein product: CSTGGNSYEQYF.

The V call is TRBV7-2, the J call TRBJ2-1; 12 bases are a match to TRBD2. Germline V gene data show CDR1 as SGHTA and CDR2 as FQGNSA. This CDR3 comprises 17 residues. Trimming took 6 bases from V and 0 from J; bases not matched to a gene: 6. CDR3 coding DNA: TGTGCCAGCAGACTAGCGGGGGGCCTGAGCTCCTACAATGAGCAGTTCTTC. It is translated as CASRLAGGLSSYNEQFF. Full variable domain (remainder filled in from reference TRBV7-2 and TRBJ2-1): GAGVSQSPSNKVTEKGKDVELRCDPISGHTALYWYRQSLGQGLEFLIYFQGNSAPDKSGLPSDRFSAERTGGSVSTLTIQRTQQEDSAVYLCASRLAGGLSSYNEQFFGPGTRLTVL.

This clone was seen a few times. V gene TRBV27 combines with J gene TRBJ1-5, with 8 bases aligning to TRBD1. The junction had 7 bases not matched to a gene; V was cut back by 5 bases and J by 1 base. From germline, CDR1 is MNHEY and CDR2 SMNVEV (reference sequence). The CDR3 covers 16 residues. The CDR3 nucleotides are TGTGCCAGCAGTCTGACAGGGGCGGGAAGCAATCAGCCCCAGCATTTT. Residues: CASSLTGAGSNQPQHF.